A selection of T cell receptor beta chains follows, all from one sample in a study of cytomegalovirus exposure and HLA in healthy donors. This table comes from immunoSEQ multiplex PCR, and its TCRdb copy is limited to in-frame clones, with some not included. The sample lists around 230,000 clones, 82% seen once, with around 6% in the top ten. The sample comprised PBMCs. All receptors come from a man aged 35-49 years in good health and CMV-seropositive. The CDR3 runs from the conserved cysteine through the conserved F or W. The D gene is left open where the match is weak. The size of a clone is reported for some rows only, either as once, few or many, or as a class for expanded clones.

D gene	V gene	clone size	J gene	CDR3 DNA	CDR3 protein
TRBD1	TRBV11-3	NA	TRBJ2-5	TGTGCCAGCAGCCCATACAGGGGGAATGGGGAGACCCAGTACTTC	CASSPYRGNGETQYF
NA	TRBV4-1	NA	TRBJ2-7	TGCGCCAGCAGTGCAACAGCTTCGACTATTACCTACGAGCAGTACTTC	CASSATASTITYEQYF
NA	TRBV2	NA	TRBJ1-5	TGTGCCAGCAGTGGGGGCATCCCACGAACCTTAGACAATCAGCCCCAGCATTTT	CASSGGIPRTLDNQPQHF
NA	TRBV5-1	few	TRBJ2-4	TGCGCCAGCAGTAATACCAGGGATGGGAACATTCAGTACTTC	CASSNTRDGNIQYF
NA	TRBV6-5	NA	TRBJ2-2	TGTGCCAGCAGTTACAGCATCCTGTCGAACACCGGGGAGCTGTTTTTT	CASSYSILSNTGELFF
NA	TRBV6-5	NA	TRBJ1-1	TGTGCCAGCAGTTACTCGAGGTGGCGGAGGAACACTGAAGCTTTCTTT	CASSYSRWRRNTEAFF
NA	TRBV6-1	NA	TRBJ1-3	TGTGCCAGCAGTGAAGGCAGGACGGGAGGAAACACCATATATTTT	CASSEGRTGGNTIYF
NA	TRBV30	NA	TRBJ1-1	TGTGCCGGCGAGGCCAAACGGAACACTGAAGCTTTCTTT	CAGEAKRNTEAFF
NA	TRBV27	NA	TRBJ2-7	TGTGCCAGCAGTTTCGGGGTCGGCGAGCAGTACTTC	CASSFGVGEQYF
NA	TRBV30	NA	TRBJ1-5	TGTGCCTGGAGTGGTCCGGGACTCTATAGCAATCAGCCCCAGCATTTT	CAWSGPGLYSNQPQHF
TRBD2	TRBV5-4	NA	TRBJ2-7	TGTGCCAGCAGCTCCCGGGACCTAGCGGACGAGCAGTACTTC	CASSSRDLADEQYF
TRBD1	TRBV5-8	NA	TRBJ2-6	TGTGCCAGCAGCCAAACAGGGGCCGGGGCCAACGTCCTGACTTTC	CASSQTGAGANVLTF
TRBD2	TRBV5-1	NA	TRBJ2-1	TGCGCCAGCAGAAGGACTAGACGTGACTACAATGAGCAGTTCTTC	CASRRTRRDYNEQFF
NA	TRBV27	NA	TRBJ2-5	TGTGCCAGCAGTTCAAAACGGGACCAGGGGTTGGGAGAGACCCAGTACTTC	CASSSKRDQGLGETQYF
TRBD1	TRBV30	NA	TRBJ1-3	TGTGCCTGGCGCGCCAGGGACAGAGGAAACACCATATATTTT	CAWRARDRGNTIYF
NA	TRBV21-1	NA	TRBJ2-1	TGTGCCAGCAGCAAAGTCACAGGGGGCTTCCCTAAGAACTCCTACAATGAGCAGTTCTTC	CASSKVTGGFPKNSYNEQFF
NA	TRBV14	NA	TRBJ2-5	TGTGCCAGCAGCCAAGTAGAATACCAAGAGACCCAGTACTTC	CASSQVEYQETQYF
NA	TRBV19	NA	TRBJ2-2	TGTGCCAGTAGTCCTGGGGCCCTGGGGTACACCGGGGAGCTGTTTTTT	CASSPGALGYTGELFF
TRBD2	TRBV6-5	NA	TRBJ2-1	TGTGCCAGCAGTAGAGGACTAGCGGGAGTCAATGAGCAGTTCTTC	CASSRGLAGVNEQFF
TRBD1	TRBV29-1	NA	TRBJ2-7	TGCAGCGTTGAGGCGAGGACAGGAGGCTACGAGCAGTACTTC	CSVEARTGGYEQYF
TRBD1	TRBV7-9	once	TRBJ2-7	TGTGCCAGCAGCTTAGAGGGACAGGGGCACTACGAGCAGTACTTC	CASSLEGQGHYEQYF
NA	TRBV28	NA	TRBJ1-1	TGTGCCAGCAGCCTGGCCCGGGGAGAAGCTTTCTTT	CASSLARGEAFF
NA	TRBV27	once	TRBJ2-1	TGTGCCAGCAGTTTAGAGGTCTCCTACAATGAGCAGTTCTTC	CASSLEVSYNEQFF
NA	TRBV2	NA	TRBJ2-7	TGTGCCAGCAGTGAAGCCGCCTCCTACGAGCAGTACTTC	CASSEAASYEQYF
TRBD2	TRBV12-5	NA	TRBJ2-1	TGTGCTAGTGGTCTCCGACTAGCGGGGCGCTTAGAGCAGTTCTTC	CASGLRLAGRLEQFF
TRBD1	TRBV27	NA	TRBJ1-2	TGTGCCAGCAGAGCAAGGACAGGGTATGAGGGCTACACCTTC	CASRARTGYEGYTF